Reported below is one T cell receptor (beta chain). V lost 6 bases to trimming and J lost 5 bases, with 11 bases between them. Germline V gene data show CDR1 as MNHEY and CDR2 as SVGAGI. This CDR3 is 12 amino acids long. This specimen comes from a study of T cell responses to AZD1222 COVID-19 vaccine. Clones were sequenced by immunoSEQ multiplex PCR, and TCRdb holds only the in-frame ones, with some missing. The sample includes about 76,000 clones, over 85% of them seen just once. The receptor was isolated from an adult in good health. Sequenced material: peripheral blood, taken on day 0 of AZD1222 vaccination. The rearrangement links TRBV6-5 to TRBJ2-7, with D perhaps given as TRBD1 or TRBD2 (5 bases each). The CDR3 sequence is CASSRVGDEQYF. The CDR3, as DNA: TGTGCCAGCAGCAGGGTGGGGGACGAGCAGTACTTC.